This is a list of T cell receptor beta chains from one sample in a study of stem cell transplantation in POMP-related autoinflammatory disease. The protocol was immunoSEQ multiplex PCR, while the TCRdb copy is restricted to in-frame clones and leaves out a portion. The top ten hold 0.5% to 0.75% of the sample, which has roughly 70,000 clones, just over 90% seen once. Sequences were derived from CD4+ T cells from PBMCs, sampled after stem cell transplantation. These TCRs come from a human patient with POMP-related autoinflammation and immune dysregulation (PRAID). Certain T cells may be donor cells from the graft. Both conserved end residues are part of each CDR3. The D gene is left open where the match is weak. Clone size appears in some rows only: once, few, many, or a class for an expanded clone.

J gene: TRBJ1-4
D gene: NA
V gene: TRBV6-6
clone size: NA
CDR3 DNA: TGTGCCAGCAGGACCGGGCCAAGGGATGAAAAACTGTTTTTT
CDR3 protein: CASRTGPRDEKLFF

J gene: TRBJ1-1
D gene: NA
V gene: TRBV11-2
clone size: NA
CDR3 DNA: TGTGCCAGCAGCTCACTTACCCCCTTGAACACTGAAGCTTTCTTT
CDR3 protein: CASSSLTPLNTEAFF

J gene: TRBJ2-2
D gene: NA
V gene: TRBV19
clone size: NA
CDR3 DNA: TGTGCCGGCCGGGATTCGAACACCGGGGAGCTGTTTTTT
CDR3 protein: CAGRDSNTGELFF

J gene: TRBJ1-1
D gene: NA
V gene: TRBV6-1
clone size: few
CDR3 DNA: TGTGCCAGCAGTGAGTCGGTGAACACTGAAGCTTTCTTT
CDR3 protein: CASSESVNTEAFF

J gene: TRBJ1-5
D gene: TRBD1
V gene: TRBV6-6
clone size: NA
CDR3 DNA: TGTGCCAGCAGTCGACGAGGACAGGGAAGGAATCAGCCCCAGCATTTT
CDR3 protein: CASSRRGQGRNQPQHF

J gene: TRBJ2-7
D gene: TRBD1
V gene: TRBV6-5
clone size: NA
CDR3 DNA: TGTGCCACAACACCGACAGGGGGATCCTACGAGCAGTACTTC
CDR3 protein: CATTPTGGSYEQYF

J gene: TRBJ1-1
D gene: TRBD1
V gene: TRBV28
clone size: once
CDR3 DNA: TGTGCCAGCAGTTCCCCGGGACAGGCGAACACTGAAGCTTTCTTT
CDR3 protein: CASSSPGQANTEAFF

J gene: TRBJ1-1
D gene: NA
V gene: TRBV20-1
clone size: few
CDR3 DNA: TGCAGTGCTAGTGTGGGGACATCTGAAGCTTTCTTT
CDR3 protein: CSASVGTSEAFF

J gene: TRBJ1-4
D gene: NA
V gene: TRBV6-1
clone size: NA
CDR3 DNA: TGTGCCAGCAGTGAACTTACCGGGACTTTGGCGGTTAAACTGTTTTTT
CDR3 protein: CASSELTGTLAVKLFF

J gene: TRBJ2-1
D gene: TRBD2
V gene: TRBV9
clone size: NA
CDR3 DNA: TGTGCCAGCAGCGCGCCCGGTCGGGAGGCCCCAACCTCCTACAATGAGCAGTTCTTC
CDR3 protein: CASSAPGREAPTSYNEQFF

J gene: TRBJ1-2
D gene: TRBD1
V gene: TRBV27
clone size: once
CDR3 DNA: TGTGCCAGCAGTTTCGGACAGGGGATGGGCTACACCTTC
CDR3 protein: CASSFGQGMGYTF

J gene: TRBJ2-1
D gene: TRBD2
V gene: TRBV24-1
clone size: NA
CDR3 DNA: TGTGCCACCAGTGATTGGCGGGAGGGCCGCAATGAGCAGTTCTTC
CDR3 protein: CATSDWREGRNEQFF

J gene: TRBJ2-2
D gene: NA
V gene: TRBV5-1
clone size: NA
CDR3 DNA: TGCGCCAGCAGCTTGGCCAGGGGAGTTGGCGGGGAGCTGTTTTTT
CDR3 protein: CASSLARGVGGELFF

J gene: TRBJ2-1
D gene: NA
V gene: TRBV7-9
clone size: NA
CDR3 DNA: TGTGCCAGCAGCTGGCAGCGGAATGAGCAGTTCTTC
CDR3 protein: CASSWQRNEQFF

J gene: TRBJ1-6
D gene: NA
V gene: TRBV6-6
clone size: NA
CDR3 DNA: TGTGCCAGCAGTTACTGGACTGATAATTCACCCCTCCACTTT
CDR3 protein: CASSYWTDNSPLHF

J gene: TRBJ2-5
D gene: NA
V gene: TRBV5-4
clone size: NA
CDR3 DNA: TGTGCCAGCAGCTTGGATAGACAGAACCAAGAGACCCAGTACTTC
CDR3 protein: CASSLDRQNQETQYF

J gene: TRBJ1-1
D gene: NA
V gene: TRBV3-1/TRBV3-2
clone size: NA
CDR3 DNA: TGTGCCAGCAGCCCCACGACGGGGGATACTGAAGCTTTCTTT
CDR3 protein: CASSPTTGDTEAFF

J gene: TRBJ2-1
D gene: TRBD2
V gene: TRBV7-2
clone size: NA
CDR3 DNA: TGTGCCAGCAGCTTAGCGGCGGCGGGAGTTGGGAATGAGCAGTTCTTC
CDR3 protein: CASSLAAAGVGNEQFF

J gene: TRBJ1-5
D gene: NA
V gene: TRBV12-3/TRBV12-4
clone size: NA
CDR3 DNA: TGTGCCAGCAGGTTATCTAGCAATCAGCCCCAGCATTTT
CDR3 protein: CASRLSSNQPQHF

J gene: TRBJ2-6
D gene: NA
V gene: TRBV6-5
clone size: once
CDR3 DNA: TGTGCCAGCGGGGCTCCTGGGGCCAACGTCCTGACTTTC
CDR3 protein: CASGAPGANVLTF

J gene: TRBJ2-3
D gene: NA
V gene: TRBV28
clone size: NA
CDR3 DNA: TGTGCCAGCAGTTTAGGGACCACAGATACGCAGTATTTT
CDR3 protein: CASSLGTTDTQYF

J gene: TRBJ2-1
D gene: TRBD1
V gene: TRBV28
clone size: NA
CDR3 DNA: TGTGCCAGCAGTTTATGGACAGGGGCTGGGAATGAGCAGTTCTTC
CDR3 protein: CASSLWTGAGNEQFF

J gene: TRBJ2-1
D gene: TRBD1
V gene: TRBV14
clone size: NA
CDR3 DNA: TGTGCCAGCAGCCAGGGGACAGGGCGGCCCTACAATGAGCAGTTCTTC
CDR3 protein: CASSQGTGRPYNEQFF

J gene: TRBJ2-2
D gene: NA
V gene: TRBV30
clone size: NA
CDR3 DNA: TGTGCCTGGAGTAATCCGAACACCGGGGAGCTGTTTTTT
CDR3 protein: CAWSNPNTGELFF

J gene: TRBJ2-5
D gene: NA
V gene: TRBV7-9
clone size: NA
CDR3 DNA: TGTGCCAGCAGCTTAATCTCGCTTGGGCCCAGCGAGACCCAGTACTTC
CDR3 protein: CASSLISLGPSETQYF

J gene: TRBJ2-1
D gene: TRBD2
V gene: TRBV2
clone size: once
CDR3 DNA: TGTGCCAGCAGTGAAGAGGGCCCTGGACTAGCGGGAGAAAACAATGAGCAGTTCTTC
CDR3 protein: CASSEEGPGLAGENNEQFF

J gene: TRBJ1-4
D gene: TRBD1
V gene: TRBV5-1
clone size: NA
CDR3 DNA: TGCGCCAGCAGCTTGGGGAAGACAGGGCAAGAAAAACTGTTTTTT
CDR3 protein: CASSLGKTGQEKLFF

J gene: TRBJ1-1
D gene: TRBD1
V gene: TRBV7-9
clone size: NA
CDR3 DNA: TGTGCCAGCAGCTTTGCAGGGGGCACTGAAGCTTTCTTT
CDR3 protein: CASSFAGGTEAFF

J gene: TRBJ2-3
D gene: NA
V gene: TRBV4-2
clone size: NA
CDR3 DNA: TGTGCCAGCAGCCAAGATCGGAGGGGGAACACAGATACGCAGTATTTT
CDR3 protein: CASSQDRRGNTDTQYF

J gene: TRBJ2-7
D gene: TRBD2
V gene: TRBV5-1
clone size: NA
CDR3 DNA: TGCGCCAGCAGCTTGTTTACCGGGACTAGCGAGGACGAGCAGTACTTC
CDR3 protein: CASSLFTGTSEDEQYF

J gene: TRBJ2-1
D gene: NA
V gene: TRBV19
clone size: NA
CDR3 DNA: TGTGCCAGTAGTATGGTCCCCAGCAATGAGCAGTTCTTC
CDR3 protein: CASSMVPSNEQFF

J gene: TRBJ2-1
D gene: TRBD2
V gene: TRBV7-2
clone size: NA
CDR3 DNA: TGTGCCAGCAGTCATAGCGGGGATAGCTCCTACAATGAGCAGTTCTTC
CDR3 protein: CASSHSGDSSYNEQFF

J gene: TRBJ2-1
D gene: NA
V gene: TRBV7-9
clone size: NA
CDR3 DNA: TGTGCCAGCAGCTTCTCCTTGAGCTCCTACAATGAGCAGTTCTTC
CDR3 protein: CASSFSLSSYNEQFF

J gene: TRBJ2-1
D gene: NA
V gene: TRBV3-1/TRBV3-2
clone size: NA
CDR3 DNA: TGTGCCAGCAGCCAATTTTTTCAAGGGTACAATGAGCAGTTCTTC
CDR3 protein: CASSQFFQGYNEQFF

J gene: TRBJ2-3
D gene: NA
V gene: TRBV7-2
clone size: NA
CDR3 DNA: TGTGCCAGCAGCTTGGAACCGATCACAGATACGCAGTATTTT
CDR3 protein: CASSLEPITDTQYF

J gene: TRBJ1-3
D gene: NA
V gene: TRBV9
clone size: NA
CDR3 DNA: TGTGCCAGCAGCGTAATGGATGGAAACACCATATATTTT
CDR3 protein: CASSVMDGNTIYF

J gene: TRBJ1-3
D gene: NA
V gene: TRBV28
clone size: few
CDR3 DNA: TGTGCCAGCAGCTTACAGGCCGTCTCTGGAAACACCATATATTTT
CDR3 protein: CASSLQAVSGNTIYF

J gene: TRBJ1-1
D gene: NA
V gene: TRBV18
clone size: once
CDR3 DNA: TGTGCCAGCTCACCTTCTAGGGACTCTGAAGCTTTCTTT
CDR3 protein: CASSPSRDSEAFF

J gene: TRBJ2-3
D gene: NA
V gene: TRBV18
clone size: NA
CDR3 DNA: TGTGCCAGCTCACCACATAAGGGAGATACGCAGTATTTT
CDR3 protein: CASSPHKGDTQYF

J gene: TRBJ2-3
D gene: TRBD2
V gene: TRBV27
clone size: NA
CDR3 DNA: TGTGCCAGCCGGGGACTACGCACCCCCACAGATACGCAGTATTTT
CDR3 protein: CASRGLRTPTDTQYF

J gene: TRBJ1-2
D gene: NA
V gene: TRBV7-9
clone size: once
CDR3 DNA: TGTGCCAGCAGCTTAGAGACATCCTATGGCTACACCTTC
CDR3 protein: CASSLETSYGYTF

J gene: TRBJ2-3
D gene: NA
V gene: TRBV29-1
clone size: NA
CDR3 DNA: TGCAGCGTTGAGAGACACCAGGCTGGTGATACGCAGTATTTT
CDR3 protein: CSVERHQAGDTQYF

J gene: TRBJ2-1
D gene: TRBD2
V gene: TRBV10-3
clone size: NA
CDR3 DNA: TGTGCCATCAGTGAGTCTCTAGCGGGGACCTACAATGAGCAGTTCTTC
CDR3 protein: CAISESLAGTYNEQFF

J gene: TRBJ1-6
D gene: NA
V gene: TRBV7-8
clone size: NA
CDR3 DNA: TGTGCCAGCAGCTTAGTGAGAGAAGCGGGTCTGTATTCACCCCTCCACTTT
CDR3 protein: CASSLVREAGLYSPLHF

J gene: TRBJ2-2
D gene: NA
V gene: TRBV4-1
clone size: NA
CDR3 DNA: TGCGCCAGCAGCCAAGAGATGGCGGGGGCGGGCGGGGAGCTGTTTTTT
CDR3 protein: CASSQEMAGAGGELFF

J gene: TRBJ2-2
D gene: NA
V gene: TRBV25-1
clone size: NA
CDR3 DNA: TGTGCCAGCAGTGAAAACACCGGGGAGCTGTTTTTT
CDR3 protein: CASSENTGELFF

J gene: TRBJ1-4
D gene: TRBD1
V gene: TRBV10-3
clone size: once
CDR3 DNA: TGTGCCATCAGTGAGTCGGGACAGGAAGGGGAAAAACTGTTTTTT
CDR3 protein: CAISESGQEGEKLFF

J gene: TRBJ1-2
D gene: NA
V gene: TRBV19
clone size: NA
CDR3 DNA: TGTGCCAGTAGTGTTAACAGGGATACGGGCTACACCTTC
CDR3 protein: CASSVNRDTGYTF

J gene: TRBJ1-3
D gene: NA
V gene: TRBV19
clone size: NA
CDR3 DNA: TGTGCCAGTAGAGAACAGGGCTCTGGAAACACCATATATTTT
CDR3 protein: CASREQGSGNTIYF

J gene: TRBJ1-4
D gene: NA
V gene: TRBV7-2
clone size: NA
CDR3 DNA: TGTGCCAGCAGCTTAGGGGGGAGGGGTGAAAAACTGTTTTTT
CDR3 protein: CASSLGGRGEKLFF

J gene: TRBJ2-2
D gene: NA
V gene: TRBV6-5
clone size: NA
CDR3 DNA: TGTGCCAGCACTAAGGTACCAGGCACCGGGGAGCTGTTTTTT
CDR3 protein: CASTKVPGTGELFF

J gene: TRBJ2-5
D gene: NA
V gene: TRBV7-2
clone size: NA
CDR3 DNA: TGTGCCAGCAGCTTAGCGGCCAACCCCCTTGGAGAGACCCAGTACTTC
CDR3 protein: CASSLAANPLGETQYF

J gene: TRBJ2-1
D gene: TRBD1
V gene: TRBV7-6
clone size: NA
CDR3 DNA: TGTGCCAGCAGCTTAGCCCCCGGGACAGGGGGCAATGAGCAGTTCTTC
CDR3 protein: CASSLAPGTGGNEQFF

J gene: TRBJ2-2
D gene: NA
V gene: TRBV28
clone size: NA
CDR3 DNA: TGTGCCAGCAGTTTATTCACCGGGGAGCTGTTTTTT
CDR3 protein: CASSLFTGELFF

J gene: TRBJ1-2
D gene: NA
V gene: TRBV19
clone size: once
CDR3 DNA: TGTGCCAGTAGTATGGGTCAAGGCAGGGGCCATGGCTACACCTTC
CDR3 protein: CASSMGQGRGHGYTF